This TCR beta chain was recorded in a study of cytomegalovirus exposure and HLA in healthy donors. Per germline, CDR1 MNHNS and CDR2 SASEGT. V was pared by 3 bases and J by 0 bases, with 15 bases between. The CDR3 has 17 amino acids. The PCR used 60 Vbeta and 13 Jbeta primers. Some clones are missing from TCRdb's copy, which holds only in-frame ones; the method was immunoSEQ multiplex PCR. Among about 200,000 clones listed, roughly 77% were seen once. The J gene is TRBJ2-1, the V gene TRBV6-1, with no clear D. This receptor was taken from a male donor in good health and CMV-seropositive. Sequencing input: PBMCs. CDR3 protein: CASSEWVVTGSYNEQFF. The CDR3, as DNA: TGTGCCAGCAGTGAGTGGGTCGTCACGGGCTCCTACAATGAGCAGTTCTTC.